Shown below are 23 T cell receptor beta chains from a single sample sequenced in a study of shared clonotypes between healthy human individuals (TCRdb year 2020). Receptor amplification or capture employed the immunoSEQ multiplex PCR assay. TCRdb obtained this table from immuneACCESS and retained in-frame rearrangements with V and J assigned. These tables miss some clones; where compared with another copy, unresolved V genes account for less than half of the shortfall, and the remainder is unexplained. This sample comprises about 1.5 million clones, 98% of them detected only once. The ten largest account for 0.4% to 0.55% of the sample. The specimen was naive CD4+ T cells sorted from blood. The meaning of the sample's cell subset or site label: CD45RA+ positively selected. The receptors stem from a man aged 25 to 40 in good health.

The chain joins TRBV9 to TRBJ2-3, with D unclear. Germline values: CDR1 SGDLS, CDR2 YYNGEE. Trimming removed 3 bases from V and 6 bases from J, with 14 bases in between. This CDR3 is 14 amino acids long. CDR3 DNA: TGTGCCAGCAGCGCACTAAGCCTGGGGGATACGCAGTATTTT. Translating gives CASSALSLGDTQYF.

The rearrangement uses TRBV14 and TRBJ2-1; no definite D call. V lost 6 bases to trimming and J lost 4 bases, with 10 bases between them. In germline, CDR1 is SGHDN, CDR2 FVKESK. The CDR3 sequence is 13 residues long. CDR3: CASSPSTYNEQFF. The CDR3 nucleotides read TGTGCCAGCAGTCCTAGTACGTACAATGAGCAGTTCTTC.

The CDR3 sequence: CASREGTGNQPQHF. For the CDR3, the DNA is TGTGCCAGCAGAGAGGGGACAGGGAATCAGCCCCAGCATTTT. The chain uses TRBV6-1 and TRBJ1-5; 9 bases are a match to TRBD1. CDR3 length equals 14 residues. The V and J ends lost 6 bases and 4 bases, in that order; junction bases with no gene match: 4. Germline lookup yields CDR1 MNHNS and CDR2 SASEGT.

The J gene is TRBJ2-7, the V gene TRBV11-2; no firm D call. The V and J ends lost 0 bases and 3 bases respectively, with 12 bases between them. Germline-derived CDR1 and CDR2 are SGHAT and FQNNGV. This CDR3 spans 15 amino acids. CDR3 in amino acids: CASSLEGRGYYEQYF. In DNA form, the CDR3 reads TGTGCCAGCAGCTTAGAAGGGCGAGGCTACTACGAGCAGTACTTC.

The V gene is TRBV5-6, the J gene TRBJ2-1, with a possible D match to TRBD2 (6 bases). Trimming shortened V by 1 base and J by 3 bases, and 11 bases separated the two germline ends. Germline CDR1 reads SGHDT; CDR2 reads YYEEEE. This CDR3 spans 15 amino acids. Written as DNA, the CDR3 is TGTGCCAGCAGCTTGCCGGGAGTGCTCTACAATGAGCAGTTCTTC. Translating gives CASSLPGVLYNEQFF.

J is TRBJ1-5 and V is TRBV28, with 8 bases matching TRBD1. V was pared by 8 bases and J by 4 bases, with 13 bases of the junction left unmatched. CDR1 is MDHEN, CDR2 SYDVKM, per germline. The CDR3 is 16 residues long. The CDR3 sequence: CASRPPGGTGNQPQHF. The CDR3, as DNA: TGTGCCAGCCGCCCGCCAGGGGGCACCGGTAATCAGCCCCAGCATTTT.

The CDR3 nucleotides are TGTGCCAGCTCATTCAACAGGGGGGGCAATCAGCCCCAGCATTTT. Amino acid sequence: CASSFNRGGNQPQHF. The V and J genes are TRBV18 and TRBJ1-5; 8 bases are a match to TRBD1. V was clipped by 5 bases and J by 2 bases; unmatched bases: 5. This CDR3 has 15 residues. The germline V gene has CDR1 KGHSH and CDR2 LQKENI.

This clone was seen once. The sample has other DNA sequences that encode this CDR3 too. V and J are TRBV18 and TRBJ1-5; no clear D. V was clipped by 3 bases and J by 0 bases, with 6 bases between them. Germline CDR1 KGHSH, CDR2 LQKENI. The length of the CDR3 is 14 residues. CDR3: CASSPADSNQPQHF. The CDR3 nucleotides are TGTGCCAGCTCACCGGCGGATAGCAATCAGCCCCAGCATTTT.

The J gene is TRBJ2-7, the V gene TRBV28; 8 bases are shared with TRBD2. The ends lost 5 bases at V and 6 bases at J; junction bases unmatched: 9. This CDR3 has 14 residues. Germline CDR1 MDHEN, CDR2 SYDVKM. The CDR3 here is CASSIVGLASEQYF. CDR3 coding DNA: TGTGCCAGCAGTATAGTTGGACTAGCATCCGAGCAGTACTTC. Full variable domain (missing parts from reference TRBV28 and TRBJ2-7): DVKVTQSSRYLVKRTGEKVFLECVQDMDHENMFWYRQDPGLGLRLIYFSYDVKMKEKGDIPEGYSVSREKKERFSLILESASTNQTSMYLCASSIVGLASEQYFGPGTRLTVT.

The genes are TRBV5-1 and TRBJ2-5, with D tentatively TRBD2 (5 bases). In germline, CDR1 is SGHRS, CDR2 YFSETQ. The CDR3 extends over 13 amino acids. Trimming removed 0 bases at V and 3 bases at J, with 6 bases between. The CDR3 reads CASSLEREETQYF. Here the CDR3 DNA reads TGCGCCAGCAGCTTGGAGAGGGAAGAGACCCAGTACTTC.

The rearrangement joins TRBV7-9 to TRBJ2-5; 8 bases are a match to TRBD1. CDR3 length: 15 residues. J lost 1 base, V lost 0 bases, and 1 base had no gene match. Germline values: CDR1 SEHNR, CDR2 FQNEAQ (reference sequence). CDR3 nucleotide sequence: TGTGCCAGCAGCTTAGCGGGACAGGTCCAAGAGACCCAGTACTTC. Protein: CASSLAGQVQETQYF. Together with reference TRBV7-9 and TRBJ2-5, the CDR3 gives the full variable domain: DTGVSQNPRHKITKRGQNVTFRCDPISEHNRLYWYRQTLGQGPEFLTYFQNEAQLEKSRLLSDRFSAERPKGSFSTLEIQRTEQGDSAMYLCASSLAGQVQETQYFGPGTRLLVL.

The CDR3 is CASSSLGRSGSLIYEQYF. As DNA, the CDR3 is TGTGCCAGCAGTAGTTTAGGACGGAGCGGGAGTTTAATCTACGAGCAGTACTTC. The rearrangement links TRBV7-9 to TRBJ2-7; TRBD2 matches at 8 bases. The CDR3 contains 18 residues. Germline V CDR1 and CDR2: SEHNR, FQNEAQ (reference sequence). V was pared by 6 bases and J by 3 bases, with 19 bases of the junction left unmatched.

The chain couples TRBV28 to TRBJ2-5; 7 bases agree with TRBD2. There are 15 residues in the CDR3. With V trimmed by 5 bases and J by 8 bases, 14 bases remained unmatched. Germline assignment: CDR1 MDHEN and CDR2 SYDVKM. DNA of the CDR3: TGTGCCAGCAGTCCCCAGACGGGGGGACCTGCAACCCAGTACTTC. The encoded protein is CASSPQTGGPATQYF.

The rearrangement links TRBV7-9 to TRBJ2-1, with 13 nucleotides matching TRBD2. With 5 bases clipped from V and 4 bases from J, the junction kept 2 bases outside the gene matches. CDR1 is SEHNR and CDR2 is FQNEAQ in the germline V gene (reference sequence). The CDR3 runs to 15 residues. CDR3 bases: TGTGCCAGCAGCGCACTAGCGGGAGGGTACAATGAGCAGTTCTTC. Its protein is CASSALAGGYNEQFF.

The chain has TRBV15 and TRBJ1-3; 9 bases line up with TRBD1. V shed 5 bases and J 0 bases; nucleotides not matched to a gene: 5. This CDR3 comprises 16 residues. Germline assignment: CDR1 LNHNV and CDR2 YYDKDF (reference sequence). CDR3 region: CATSPTGGASGNTIYF. CDR3 in DNA: TGTGCCACCAGCCCGACAGGGGGAGCCTCTGGAAACACCATATATTTT. Variable domain in full (rest from reference TRBV15 and TRBJ1-3): DAMVIQNPRYQVTQFGKPVTLSCSQTLNHNVMYWYQQKSSQAPKLLFHYYDKDFNNEADTPDNFQSRRPNTSFCFLDIRSPGLGDTAMYLCATSPTGGASGNTIYFGEGSWLTVV.

V and J are TRBV27 and TRBJ2-7; possibly TRBD2 for D (5 bases). Germline V lookup: CDR1 MNHEY, CDR2 SMNVEV (reference sequence). The CDR3 covers 13 residues. Trimming left V 2 bases short and J 7 bases short, with 12 bases between. The CDR3 here is CASSLIGVGEQYF. DNA for the CDR3: TGTGCCAGCAGTTTAATCGGGGTGGGGGAGCAGTACTTC.

The chain links TRBV5-1 to TRBJ1-5; the D is unclear. The germline V gene has CDR1 SGHRS and CDR2 YFSETQ. CDR3 size: 14 residues. V was clipped by 4 bases and J by 5 bases, with 13 bases between them. For the CDR3, the DNA is TGCGCCAGCAGCCTCCTGGGAAGGGATCAGCCCCAGCATTTT. Translation: CASSLLGRDQPQHF. Full variable domain (missing parts from reference TRBV5-1 and TRBJ1-5): KAGVTQTPRYLIKTRGQQVTLSCSPISGHRSVSWYQQTPGQGLQFLFEYFSETQRNKGNFPGRFSGRQFSNSRSEMNVSTLELGDSALYLCASSLLGRDQPQHFGDGTRLSIL.

J is TRBJ2-3 and V is TRBV25-1; TRBD1 matches at 9 bases. CDR3 length: 17 residues. Germline V CDR1 and CDR2: MGHDK, SYGVNS. Unmatched junction bases numbered 9, after V lost 4 bases and J lost 1 base. CDR3 region: CASSASWGQGGTDTQYF. The CDR3 DNA follows: TGTGCCAGCAGTGCGTCTTGGGGACAGGGTGGCACAGATACGCAGTATTTT. Together with reference TRBV25-1 and TRBJ2-3, the CDR3 gives the full variable domain: EADIYQTPRYLVIGTGKKITLECSQTMGHDKMYWYQQDPGMELHLIHYSYGVNSTEKGDLSSESTVSRIRTEHFPLTLESARPSHTSQYLCASSASWGQGGTDTQYFGPGTRLTVL.

This clone was seen a single time. The chain joins TRBV5-4 to TRBJ2-7; D is possibly TRBD2 (6 bases). This CDR3 has 14 amino acids. CDR1 and CDR2 (germline): SGHNT, YYREEE (reference sequence). Trimming took off 4 bases at V and 0 bases at J, with 11 bases between the two ends. This chain's CDR3 is CASSQGLSSYEQYF. The CDR3 coding sequence is TGTGCCAGCAGCCAAGGACTAAGCTCCTACGAGCAGTACTTC.

The chain couples TRBV5-1 to TRBJ1-5; TRBD1 agrees at 8 bases. The J segment lost 0 bases and the V segment lost 4 bases, leaving 6 bases of the junction unmatched. There are 16 residues in the CDR3. Germline V gives CDR1 SGHRS, CDR2 YFSETQ. CDR3 in amino acids: CASSPTGVGSNQPQHF. DNA of the CDR3: TGCGCCAGCAGCCCGACAGGGGTTGGTAGCAATCAGCCCCAGCATTTT.

This clone was recorded only once. This chain joins TRBV6-5 and TRBJ2-7; maybe TRBD2 (7 bases). The CDR3 contains 15 residues. Trimming took 6 bases from V and 2 from J, leaving 17 bases between them. Germline V gives CDR1 MNHEY, CDR2 SVGAGI. The CDR3 coding sequence is TGTGCCAGCAGCCTCCGGGGGGCGACAACCTACGAGCAGTACTTC. Translation gives CASSLRGATTYEQYF.

Concerning this clone: The same CDR3 also results from other DNA sequences found in this sample. CDR3 region: CASSLDGSSGNTIYF. The CDR3 DNA sequence: TGTGCCAGCAGCCTCGACGGGAGCTCTGGAAACACCATATATTTT. The rearrangement links TRBV11-3 to TRBJ1-3, with unresolved D. The V and J ends lost 5 bases and 0 bases respectively, with 11 bases between them. The CDR3 has 15 amino acids. CDR1 is SGHNT and CDR2 is YENEEA in the germline V gene.

This sequence joins TRBV14 and TRBJ2-7; tentatively, D is TRBD1 (6 bases). Trimming stripped 0 bases from V and 7 bases from J, with 10 bases between. CDR3 length: 13 residues. The V gene's germline CDR1 is SGHDN and CDR2 FVKESK. The DNA of the CDR3 is TGTGCCAGCAGCCAAGAATGGCAGGGGGAGCAGTACTTC. Translation: CASSQEWQGEQYF.